The 29 T cell receptor beta chains below were found in one sample sequenced in a study of read filtering for tumor transcriptome and immune sequencing. Molecular barcoded adaptors covering alpha/delta and beta/gamma chains were used on 400 ng RNA. TCRdb re-called the reads with MiXCR, one entry per CDR3 protein. The sample holds 25,000 to 35,000 distinct CDR3 sequences, less than 20% seen once. Input material: a population of CD138-negative cells sorted from bone marrow. The receptors shown here come from a donor aged 40 or over with multiple myeloma.

This clonotype has a count of ten or more. The chain links TRBV25-1 to TRBJ2-2; 9 bases are a match to TRBD1. V lost 3 bases and J lost 4; bases outside the gene matches: 9. CDR3 length: 17 amino acids. Germline V gene sequence: CDR1 MGHDK, CDR2 SYGVNS. The CDR3 is CASSDVGTGRLTGELFF. As DNA, the CDR3 is TGTGCCAGCAGTGATGTGGGGACAGGGAGACTCACCGGGGAGCTGTTTTTT.

Note on this clonotype: A junction boundary mismatches the germline segment, possibly from a read error. The chain couples TRBV6-5 to TRBJ2-6; TRBD1 is a possible D gene (6 bases). The CDR3 has 15 residues. CDR1 is MNHEY, CDR2 SVGAGI, per germline. The DNA for the CDR3 is TGCGCCAGCAGAAGCACAGGGTCTGAGGCCAACGTCCTGACTTTC. Protein sequence: CASRSTGSEANVLTF.

This clonotype has only a few counts. The chain has TRBV7-8 and TRBJ1-1, with TRBD1 as a possible D gene (6 bases). Germline assignment: CDR1 SGHVS and CDR2 FQNEAQ. Trimming took off 1 base at V and 4 bases at J, with 16 bases between the two ends. This CDR3 contains 16 residues. This CDR3 is CASSLEGGARGTEAFF. The CDR3 region has the DNA TGTGCCAGCAGCTTAGAGGGGGGGGCGCGAGGCACTGAAGCTTTCTTT.

There are many counts of this clonotype. J is TRBJ1-6 and V is TRBV15; the D is unclear. Looked up from germline, CDR1 is LNHNV and CDR2 is YYDKDF (reference sequence). There are 15 residues in the CDR3. Trimming cost V 0 bases and J 4 bases, with 7 bases left between them. The CDR3 here is CATSREQPYNSPLHF. The CDR3 DNA reads as TGTGCCACCAGCAGAGAACAGCCTTATAATTCACCCCTCCACTTT.

This clonotype came up many times. This sequence joins TRBV10-3 and TRBJ2-3; 10 nucleotides agree with TRBD1. Germline loops: CDR1 ENHRY, CDR2 SYGVKD. V lost 3 bases to trimming and J lost 3 bases; unmatched junction nucleotides: 3. The CDR3 is 15 amino acids. In nucleotides, the CDR3 is TGTGCCATCAGTGATCCGGGACAGGGGACAGATACGCAGTATTTT. The encoded protein is CAISDPGQGTDTQYF.

By sample fraction, this clonotype is medium-sized. The V gene is TRBV5-1, the J gene TRBJ1-1; 8 nucleotides agree with TRBD1. CDR3 length: 13 amino acids. V was pared by 5 bases and J by 7 bases, with 7 bases of the junction left unmatched. Germline lookup yields CDR1 SGHRS and CDR2 YFSETQ. The CDR3 nucleotides are TGCGCCAGCAGTAGGGGACAGGATAATGAAGCTTTCTTT. Residues: CASSRGQDNEAFF.

This clonotype was recorded many times. The rearrangement links TRBV11-1 to TRBJ2-1, with D perhaps assigned TRBD1 or TRBD2 (5 bases each). V was pared by 5 bases and J by 9 bases, with 23 bases between. The CDR3 contains 16 residues. Germline assignment: CDR1 SGHAT and CDR2 FQDESV (reference sequence). The CDR3 region has the DNA TGTGCCAGCAGCCACCGGGACCCCACGTTCGGCGGTGAGCAGTTCTTC. The encoded protein is CASSHRDPTFGGEQFF.

In this sample, this clonotype turned up a few times. This chain joins TRBV4-2 and TRBJ1-4; D is possibly TRBD1 (5 bases). CDR1 LGHNA and CDR2 YNFKEQ come from the germline V gene. The CDR3 sequence is 16 residues long. Trimming removed 0 bases from V and 3 bases from J, with 11 bases in between. The CDR3 DNA is TGTGCCAGCAGCCAAGAGGGCAGGGCAGCTAATGAAAAACTGTTTTTT. Translation: CASSQEGRAANEKLFF.

This clonotype was picked up many times. The chain has TRBV2 and TRBJ2-5; 7 bases are shared with TRBD1. CDR1 is SNHLY, CDR2 FYNNEI, per germline. This CDR3 has 15 residues. With V trimmed by 0 bases and J by 5 bases, 6 bases remained unmatched. CDR3 sequence: CASSEAGQDSETQYF. In DNA, the CDR3 is TGTGCCAGCAGTGAAGCCGGACAGGATAGCGAGACCCAGTACTTC.

There are a few counts of this clonotype. A much larger clone sits a single nucleotide away, making a read error possible. CDR3 protein: CSARDTGTQEAQYF. As DNA, the CDR3 is TGCAGTGCTAGGGATACCGGGACGCAAGAGGCCCAGTACTTC. The chain has TRBV20-1 and TRBJ2-5; either TRBD1 or TRBD2 may supply D (5 bases each). The CDR3 is made up of 14 amino acids. The germline CDR1 and CDR2 sequences are DFQATT and SNEGSKA (reference sequence).

This clonotype was seen many times. The J gene is TRBJ1-1, the V gene TRBV3-1; D uncertain. This CDR3 comprises 11 residues. Germline CDR1 and CDR2: LGHDT and YNNKEL (reference sequence). Deletions cut 1 base from V and 5 bases from J, with 2 bases between. The CDR3 sequence is CASSQATEAFF. The DNA for the CDR3 is TGTGCCAGCAGCCAAGCTACTGAAGCTTTCTTT.

Many counts were recorded for this clonotype. The chain links TRBV29-1 to TRBJ2-3; D is possibly TRBD2 (6 bases). CDR1 is SQVTM and CDR2 is ANQGSEA in the germline V gene. CDR3 length equals 14 residues. Trimming removed 3 bases from V and 10 bases from J, with 20 bases in between. The CDR3 spells CSVEGPTRPSAQYF. The DNA for the CDR3 is TGCAGCGTTGAGGGGCCTACCAGGCCTAGCGCGCAGTATTTT.

This clonotype was counted ten times or more. J is TRBJ1-5 and V is TRBV2; the D is unclear. Trimming shortened V by 3 bases and J by 4 bases, and 7 bases separated the two germline ends. The CDR3 consists of 13 residues. Germline lookup yields CDR1 SNHLY and CDR2 FYNNEI. The CDR3 loop reads CASSDTENQPQHF. The CDR3 DNA reads as TGTGCCAGCAGTGACACAGAGAATCAGCCCCAGCATTTT.

This clonotype was found many times. The V call is TRBV6-5, the J call TRBJ2-6; D not resolved. The CDR3 length is 13 residues. The V end was cut by 4 bases, the J end by 2 bases, with 3 bases between. Germline CDR1 MNHEY, CDR2 SVGAGI. As DNA, the CDR3 is TGTGCCAGCAGTTGGGCTGGGGCCAACGTCCTGACTTTC. Translation gives CASSWAGANVLTF.

This clonotype was seen ten or more times. The chain recombines TRBV7-8 with TRBJ2-2; D may be TRBD2 (5 bases). The germline V and J ends were trimmed by 1 base and 6 bases, with 9 bases remaining between them. The CDR3 length is 14 residues. Germline values: CDR1 SGHVS, CDR2 FQNEAQ. The CDR3 loop reads CASSLGGRPGELFF. CDR3 in DNA: TGTGCCAGCAGCTTAGGAGGGCGCCCCGGGGAGCTGTTTTTT.

The chain recombines TRBV6-2 or TRBV6-3 with TRBJ2-2; possibly TRBD1 for D (5 bases). The V gene's germline CDR1 is MNHEY and CDR2 SVGEGT. This CDR3 is built from 15 residues. V lost 4 bases and J 6 bases, leaving 15 bases between the germline ends. In DNA form, the CDR3 reads TGTGCCAGCAGTTCCGACAGCCCTTACCCCGGGGAGCTGTTTTTT. It encodes CASSSDSPYPGELFF.

This clonotype has more than one count but fewer than ten. This rearrangement joins TRBV7-9 to TRBJ2-1, with 7 bases identical to TRBD2. Germline V gene lookup returns CDR1 SEHNR and CDR2 FQNEAQ (reference sequence). V was clipped by 5 bases and J by 9 bases; unmatched bases: 13. The CDR3 has 15 residues. The CDR3 DNA follows: TGTGCCAGCAGCAACCGGGACTATCGCCCTGGTGAGCAGTTCTTC. Amino acids: CASSNRDYRPGEQFF.

At least ten counts were recorded for this clonotype. The V and J genes are TRBV5-1 and TRBJ2-2; D ambiguous. The CDR3 has 13 amino acids. V shed 1 base and J shed 4 bases, with 5 bases lying between them. Germline CDR1 SGHRS, CDR2 YFSETQ. CDR3 DNA sequence: TGCGCCAGCAGCTTGACGACCACCGGGGAGCTGTTTTTT. Translation gives CASSLTTTGELFF.

This clonotype was recorded at least ten times. V gene TRBV20-1 combines with J gene TRBJ1-5; TRBD1 agrees at 7 bases. The CDR3 extends over 13 amino acids. Germline CDR1 and CDR2: DFQATT and SNEGSKA (reference sequence). Unmatched junction bases numbered 7, after V lost 6 bases and J lost 5 bases. CDR3 sequence: CSASRQGDQPQHF. The CDR3 coding sequence is TGCAGTGCATCCAGACAGGGTGATCAGCCCCAGCATTTT.

This clonotype was detected ten times or more. This chain links TRBV19 with TRBJ2-3; 10 bases fit TRBD2. The CDR3 spans 16 residues. V trimming: 5 bases; J trimming: 5 bases; junction bases outside the gene matches: 10. CDR1 is LNHDA and CDR2 is SQIVND in the germline V gene (reference sequence). Written as DNA, the CDR3 is TGTGCCAGTAGTTCGATCGCTAGCGGGAGCGAAGATACGCAGTATTTT. This encodes CASSSIASGSEDTQYF. Together with reference TRBV19 and TRBJ2-3, the CDR3 gives the full variable domain: DGGITQSPKYLFRKEGQNVTLSCEQNLNHDAMYWYRQDPGQGLRLIYYSQIVNDFQKGDIAEGYSVSREKKESFPLTVTSAQKNPTAFYLCASSSIASGSEDTQYFGPGTRLTVL.

This clonotype was counted ten times or more. The chain has TRBV6-5 and TRBJ2-7; D might be TRBD1 or TRBD2, each matching 5 bases. Trimming cost V 2 bases and J 3 bases, with 14 bases left between them. This CDR3 comprises 15 residues. Germline V gene sequence: CDR1 MNHEY, CDR2 SVGAGI. CDR3 sequence: CASSYPRDGDYEQYF. CDR3 nucleotides: TGTGCCAGCAGTTACCCCAGGGACGGAGACTACGAGCAGTACTTC.

As to this clonotype: A much larger clone is a single base away; this may be a read error. This chain joins TRBV2 and TRBJ1-5; D not resolved. Germline-derived CDR1 and CDR2 are SNHLY and FYNNEI. V lost 11 bases and J lost 2, with 10 bases in between. This CDR3 comprises 12 residues. CDR3 amino acids: CAGNMGNQPQHF. The DNA of the CDR3 is TGTGCCGGCAATATGGGCAATCAGCCCCAGCATTTT.

This clonotype has ten or more counts. The rearrangement joins TRBV3-1 to TRBJ1-4, with unresolved D. CDR1 and CDR2 (germline): LGHDT, YNNKEL (reference sequence). The CDR3 loop spans 11 amino acids. Trimming removed 5 bases from V and 5 bases from J, with 3 bases in between. CDR3 region: CASSDNEKLFF. CDR3 sequence (DNA): TGTGCCAGCAGCGACAATGAAAAACTGTTTTTT.

With respect to this clonotype: Mismatch with germline at one junction end may stem from a read error. This chain connects TRBV4-1 to TRBJ2-5; 7 nucleotides align to TRBD2. Germline values: CDR1 MGHRA, CDR2 YSYEKL. The CDR3 is 16 residues long. In DNA, the CDR3 is TGCGCCAACAGCCTCGTAGTGGGGGGGTACCAAGAGACCCAGTACTTC. Amino acid sequence: CANSLVVGGYQETQYF.

Comment on this clonotype: A single base separates this from a much larger clone, so it may be a read error. The V and J genes are TRBV4-1 and TRBJ2-5; D assignment may be TRBD1 or TRBD2 (5 bases each). In germline, CDR1 is MGHRA, CDR2 YSYEKL. The CDR3 runs to 16 residues. The CDR3 here is CDSSQDGGIGQETQYF. The DNA for the CDR3 is TGCGACAGCAGCCAAGATGGGGGAATCGGCCAAGAGACCCAGTACTTC.

This clonotype was seen more than once but under ten times. This may come from a read error, since a much larger clone is one base off. The CDR3 region has the DNA TGTGCCAGCAGCCAAGGCGACTACACAGTGGAGACCCAGTACTTC. This encodes CASSQGDYTVETQYF. V gene TRBV3-1 combines with J gene TRBJ2-5; a possible D gene is TRBD2 (5 bases). The CDR3 is 15 amino acids. Trimming removed 1 base from V and 5 bases from J, with 14 bases in between. From germline, CDR1 is LGHDT and CDR2 YNNKEL (reference sequence).

This clonotype was detected many times. This chain uses TRBV20-1 with TRBJ1-1, with TRBD1 as a possible D gene (6 bases). Looked up from germline, CDR1 is DFQATT and CDR2 is SNEGSKA (reference sequence). The germline V and J ends were trimmed by 1 base and 2 bases, with 20 bases remaining between them. The CDR3 loop spans 17 amino acids. The CDR3 sequence: CSARALGSGTHNTEAFF. CDR3 DNA: TGCAGTGCTAGAGCCCTCGGTTCTGGGACACACAACACTGAAGCTTTCTTT.

This clonotype was seen many times. This chain links TRBV13 with TRBJ2-1; D may be TRBD1 (5 bases). The germline CDR1 and CDR2 sequences are PRHDT and FYEKMQ (reference sequence). Trimming left V 2 bases short and J 10 bases short, with 9 bases between. CDR3 size: 12 residues. The CDR3 DNA is TGTGCCAGCAGCTTAATGACAGACGAGCAGTTCTTC. Its translation is CASSLMTDEQFF.

V is TRBV6-5 and J is TRBJ1-5, with 8 nucleotides matching TRBD1. CDR1 is MNHEY, CDR2 SVGAGI, per germline. Trimming took 5 bases from V and 6 from J; bases not matched to a gene: 6. The length of the CDR3 is 14 residues. The CDR3 region is CASSRQGWGQPQHF. Written as DNA, the CDR3 is TGTGCCAGCAGTCGACAGGGGTGGGGTCAGCCCCAGCATTTT.